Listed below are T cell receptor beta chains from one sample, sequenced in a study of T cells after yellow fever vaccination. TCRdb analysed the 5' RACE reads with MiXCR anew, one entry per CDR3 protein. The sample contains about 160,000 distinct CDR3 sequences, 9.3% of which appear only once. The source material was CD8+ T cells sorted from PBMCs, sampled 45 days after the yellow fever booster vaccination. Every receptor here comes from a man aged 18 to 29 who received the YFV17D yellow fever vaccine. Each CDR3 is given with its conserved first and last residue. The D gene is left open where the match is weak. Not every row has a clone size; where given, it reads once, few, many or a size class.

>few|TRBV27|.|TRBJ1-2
TGTGCCAGCAGTCCCCGGGGTCGGAACTATGGCTACACCTTC
CASSPRGRNYGYTF
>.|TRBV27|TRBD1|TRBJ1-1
TGTGCCAGCAGTCCGACAGGGACGAACACTGAAGCTTTCTTT
CASSPTGTNTEAFF
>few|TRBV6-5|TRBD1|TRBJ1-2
TGTGCCAGCAGTCTATCAGCAGGGGGTTTAGGCTACACCTTC
CASSLSAGGLGYTF
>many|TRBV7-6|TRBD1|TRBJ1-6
TGTGCCAGCAGCTCAGCCCGGGACAGGGGAAATTCACCCCTCCACTTT
CASSSARDRGNSPLHF
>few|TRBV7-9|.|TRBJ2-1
TGTGCCAGCAGCCCAGGACTATTCTTCTCCTACAATGAGCAGTTCTTC
CASSPGLFFSYNEQFF
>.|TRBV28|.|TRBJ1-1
TGTGCCAGCACCCTTCAGGGAACCACTGAAGCTTTCTTT
CASTLQGTTEAFF
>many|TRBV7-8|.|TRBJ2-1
TGTGCCAGCAGCTCAGACAGTAGCTCCTACAATGAGCAGTTCTTC
CASSSDSSSYNEQFF
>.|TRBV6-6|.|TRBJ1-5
TGTGCCAGCACCCTAAACCGGAATAGCAATCAGCCCCAGCATTTT
CASTLNRNSNQPQHF
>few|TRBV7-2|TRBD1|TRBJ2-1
TGTGCCAGCAGCTTACCGTCCGGGACAGGGGGCAACAATGAGCAGTTCTTC
CASSLPSGTGGNNEQFF
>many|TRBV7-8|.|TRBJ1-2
TGTGCCAGCAGCGGTAATTATGGCTACACCTTC
CASSGNYGYTF
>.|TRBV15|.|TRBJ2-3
TGTGCCACCAGCAGAGCCGACGGCACCCTTCAGTATTTT
CATSRADGTLQYF
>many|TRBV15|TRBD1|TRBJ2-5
TGTGCCACCAGCACCCCGGTGACCAGGGGGCGAGAGACCCAGTACTTC
CATSTPVTRGRETQYF
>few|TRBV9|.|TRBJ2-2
TGTGCCAGCCAAAGATCCACCGGGGAGCTGTTTTTT
CASQRSTGELFF
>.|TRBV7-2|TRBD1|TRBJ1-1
TGTGCCAGCAGCCCGACAGGGGAGTGGCCCCAGAGCACTGAAGCTTTCTTT
CASSPTGEWPQSTEAFF
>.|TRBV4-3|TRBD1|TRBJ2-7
TGCGCCAGCAGCCTGCGGACAGGGGTTCCCTACGAGCAGTACTTC
CASSLRTGVPYEQYF
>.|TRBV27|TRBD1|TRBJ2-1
TGTGCCAGCAGCAACGGACAGGGCCTCCTATACAATGAGCAGTTCTTC
CASSNGQGLLYNEQFF
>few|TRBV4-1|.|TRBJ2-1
TGCGCCAGCAGCCAAGACGTAGGGGGAATCGATGAGCAGTTCTTC
CASSQDVGGIDEQFF
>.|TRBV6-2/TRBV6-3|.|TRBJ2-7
TGTGCCAGCAGTTCCCGGGGGCGCGGATACGAGCAGTACTTC
CASSSRGRGYEQYF
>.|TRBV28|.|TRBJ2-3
TGTGCCAGCAGTGAAAGGGGTGGGACGCAGTATTTT
CASSERGGTQYF
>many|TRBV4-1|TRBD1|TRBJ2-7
TGCGCCAGCAGCCCTGCCTTCGGACAGGGCTACGAGCAGTACTTC
CASSPAFGQGYEQYF
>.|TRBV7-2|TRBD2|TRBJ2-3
TGTGCCAGCAGCCCCACCCCGCTAGCGGGGGGGATAAATACGCAGTATTTT
CASSPTPLAGGINTQYF
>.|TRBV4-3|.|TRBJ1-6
TGCGCCAGCAGCCAAGAGGTCACAGGGAGGAATTCACCCCTCCACTTT
CASSQEVTGRNSPLHF
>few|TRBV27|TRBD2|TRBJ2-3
TGTGCCAGCAGTTTATTACTAGCGGAAGGCACAGATACGCAGTATTTT
CASSLLLAEGTDTQYF
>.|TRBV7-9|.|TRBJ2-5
TGTGCCAGCAGCTTAGTTGGAGACGGCAAAGAGACCCAGTACTTC
CASSLVGDGKETQYF
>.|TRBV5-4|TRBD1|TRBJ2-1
TGTGCCAGCAGCTCCGGGACAGGGGCAGGGAATGAGCAGTTCTTC
CASSSGTGAGNEQFF
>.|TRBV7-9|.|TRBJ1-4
TGTGCCAGCAGCTTACAGGGAAAACTGTTTTTT
CASSLQGKLFF
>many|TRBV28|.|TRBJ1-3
TGTGCCAGCAGGCTCACAAGCTCTGGAAACACCATATATTTT
CASRLTSSGNTIYF
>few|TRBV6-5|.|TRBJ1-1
TGTGCCAGCAGTTCCAACAGGGTGACCACTGAAGCTTTCTTT
CASSSNRVTTEAFF
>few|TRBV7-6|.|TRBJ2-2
TGTGCCAGCAGCTTAGAGGCCTACACCGGGGAGCTGTTTTTT
CASSLEAYTGELFF
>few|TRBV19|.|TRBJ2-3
TGTGCCAGTAGTATAGGTTGGGGCCTCAACACAGATACGCAGTATTTT
CASSIGWGLNTDTQYF
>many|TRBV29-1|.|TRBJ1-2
TGCAGCGTTGAAGATCAGGTTTTAGGGACTGGATTTGGCTACACCTTC
CSVEDQVLGTGFGYTF
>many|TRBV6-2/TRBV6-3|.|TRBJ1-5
TGTGCCAGCAGTTATTCAGGAGGGGGCAATCAGCCCCAGCATTTT
CASSYSGGGNQPQHF
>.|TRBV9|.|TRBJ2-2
TGTGCCAGCTCTCCCGCCACCGGGGAGCTGTTTTTT
CASSPATGELFF
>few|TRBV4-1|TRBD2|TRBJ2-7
TGCGCCAGCAGCCAAGAGCCCACTAGCGGCGCCATCTACGAGCAGTACTTC
CASSQEPTSGAIYEQYF
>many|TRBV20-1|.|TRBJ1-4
TGCAGTGCTTCAGACAGTAATGAAAAACTGTTTTTT
CSASDSNEKLFF
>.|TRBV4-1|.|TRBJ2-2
TGCGCCAGCAGCCGAGGCAGAGCGAACACCGGGGAGCTGTTTTTT
CASSRGRANTGELFF
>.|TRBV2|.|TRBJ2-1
TGTGCCAGGTCTAACGGGGGAGATTACAATGAGCAGTTCTTC
CARSNGGDYNEQFF
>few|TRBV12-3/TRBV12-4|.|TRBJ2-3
TGTGCCAGCAGCCCGACTAGAACAGATACGCAGTATTTT
CASSPTRTDTQYF
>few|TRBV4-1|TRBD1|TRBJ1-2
TGCGCCAGCAGCCACGGGACAGAGGATTGGGGCTACACCTTC
CASSHGTEDWGYTF
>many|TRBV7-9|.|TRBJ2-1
TGTGCCAGCAGCCGTACGACTCGGGCGCGCTACAATGAGCAGTTCTTC
CASSRTTRARYNEQFF
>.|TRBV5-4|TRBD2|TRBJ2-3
TGTGCCAGCAGCTATAGCGGGGGGGTTGGAGATACGCAGTATTTT
CASSYSGGVGDTQYF
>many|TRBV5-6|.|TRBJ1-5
TGTGCCAGCAGCTTGGGGGCTCAGCCCCAGCATTTT
CASSLGAQPQHF
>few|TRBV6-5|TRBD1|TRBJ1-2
TGTGCCAGCAGATTCCGGACAGGGTATTATGGCTACACCTTC
CASRFRTGYYGYTF
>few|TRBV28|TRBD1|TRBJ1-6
TGTGCCAGCAGTAACAGGGGAACCTATAATTCACCCCTCCACTTT
CASSNRGTYNSPLHF
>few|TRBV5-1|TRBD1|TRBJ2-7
TGCGCCAGCAGCTTGGCCCAGGGGGCTATTTACGAGCAGTACTTC
CASSLAQGAIYEQYF